The entry below describes one T cell receptor beta chain. The CDR3 is made up of 14 amino acids. V gave up 5 bases and J gave up 3 bases, with 13 bases separating them. Germline V gene sequence: CDR1 SGHVS, CDR2 FQNEAQ. This sample was included in a study of cytomegalovirus exposure and HLA in healthy donors. PCR used 60 Vbeta primers and 13 Jbeta primers. Libraries were prepared by immunoSEQ multiplex PCR; TCRdb keeps only in-frame clonotypes and omits some of them. The sample includes roughly 170,000 clones, 75% to 85% of them seen just once. The sequence came from a man younger than 40 in good health and CMV-seropositive. The chain couples TRBV7-8 to TRBJ2-5; tentatively, D is TRBD1 (6 bases). Sequences were obtained from PBMCs. The CDR3 DNA reads TGTGCCAGCAGCCAGGGGCGAAGTAAAGAGACCCAGTACTTC. It specifies CASSQGRSKETQYF.